This T cell receptor (beta chain) was identified during a study of T cells of healthy individuals. V was cut by 3 bases and J by 0 bases, with 3 bases left in between. The CDR3 length is 12 residues. CDR1 is MGHDK, CDR2 SYGVNS, per germline. TCRdb called the 5' RACE reads again in MiXCR, with one record for every CDR3 protein. Of about 60,000 distinct CDR3 sequences listed, around 15% are singletons. The receptor was derived from a human donor in good health. The chain joins TRBV25-1 to TRBJ2-7; D gene uncertain. CDR3 loop: CASSEASYEQYF. The CDR3 nucleotides are TGTGCCAGCAGTGAGGCCTCCTACGAGCAGTACTTC.